This passage covers 7 T cell receptor beta chains from one sample sequenced in a study of T-cell reconstitution after alpha-beta-depleted transplantation in children. Findings of the study overall: The authors attributed T-cell counts and diversity one year after transplant mostly to newly produced T cells.

Which antigens these TCRs recognize remains unknown. The TCRbeta library was prepared with unique molecular identifiers. One entry per CDR3 protein results from TCRdb running MiXCR on the PCR reads. Here the sample spans a few hundred thousand distinct CDR3 sequences, around 7.1% being singletons. This specimen was peripheral blood, taken 360 days after TCRalphabeta/CD19-depleted stem cell transplant. The source is a female patient younger than 10 who had a stem cell transplant for Fanconi anemia, so the T cells may come from the graft donor.

V and J are TRBV7-9 and TRBJ1-3; weak D call: TRBD1 (5 bases). The CDR3 runs to 16 residues. Germline V CDR1 and CDR2: SEHNR, FQNEAQ (reference sequence). Between the trimmed V and J ends, which lost 3 bases and 0 bases, there was a span of 12 bases. CDR3 bases: TGTGCCAGCAGCTTGGGACCCCTATTCTCTGGAAACACCATATATTTT. It translates to CASSLGPLFSGNTIYF.

In nucleotides, the CDR3 is TGTGCCAGCAGTTTGGTCAGAGTCGGCTATGGCTACACCTTC. Translating gives CASSLVRVGYGYTF. The chain links TRBV28 to TRBJ1-2, with D uncertain. Germline CDR1 reads MDHEN; CDR2 reads SYDVKM. Trimming took 3 bases from V and 4 from J, leaving 12 bases between them. CDR3 length equals 14 residues.

This clonotype was seen more than once but under ten times. V and J are TRBV21-1 and TRBJ2-7. TRBV21-1 is listed as a pseudogene. There are 14 residues in the CDR3. The CDR3 loop reads CASQDVGTASEQYF. The CDR3 nucleotides are TGTGCCAGCCAGGATGTTGGAACAGCGAGCGAGCAGTACTTC.

This clonotype was seen ten or more times. The chain joins TRBV20-1 to TRBJ2-1; TRBD2 agrees at 15 bases. Germline trimming cut 3 bases from V and 4 bases from J; bases unmatched to any gene: 1. There are 15 residues in the CDR3. Per germline, CDR1 DFQATT and CDR2 SNEGSKA (reference sequence). The CDR3, as DNA: TGCAGTGCTAGTGGGACTAGCGGGAGGTACAATGAGCAGTTCTTC. Protein sequence: CSASGTSGRYNEQFF.

This clonotype occurred many times. The chain combines TRBV12-1 with TRBJ1-5; the table calls TRBD1, which could not be checked here. TRBV12-1 is designated a pseudogene. CDR3 size: 18 residues. DNA for the CDR3: TGTGCCAGCAGCTTTTTGAGCAGGGGAGGATGTAGCAATCAGCCCCAGCATTTT. It specifies CASSFLSRGGCSNQPQHF.

The sample holds many counts of this clonotype. The genes are TRBV20-1 and TRBJ2-7; 7 bases fit TRBD2. Germline CDR1 reads DFQATT; CDR2 reads SNEGSKA (reference sequence). The CDR3 runs to 14 residues. V was pared by 5 bases and J by 2 bases, with 9 bases of the junction left unmatched. CDR3 sequence reads: CSAPEAGETYEQYF. The CDR3, as DNA: TGCAGTGCTCCCGAGGCGGGGGAGACCTACGAGCAGTACTTC.

This clonotype was observed at least ten times. This rearrangement joins TRBV6-5 to TRBJ2-3; TRBD1 aligns across 9 bases. CDR1 and CDR2 (germline): MNHEY, SVGAGI. Losses at the gene ends were 6 bases for V and 1 base for J; bases not matched to a gene: 11. The CDR3 runs 17 residues. CDR3 region: CASSPAAWTGGTDTQYF. For the CDR3, the DNA is TGTGCCAGCAGCCCGGCCGCCTGGACAGGGGGCACAGATACGCAGTATTTT.